Listed below are T cell receptor beta chains from one sample, sequenced in a study of Ad26.COV2.S vaccination and SARS-CoV-2 variants. Clones were sequenced by immunoSEQ multiplex PCR, and TCRdb holds only the in-frame ones, with some missing. In the table there are roughly 500,000 clones, roughly nine tenths of which are singletons. The source material was peripheral blood, sampled in a trial of Ad26.COV2.S vaccine versus placebo. These receptors were taken from a person between 18 and 59 years old who received the Ad26.COV2.S COVID-19 vaccine or a placebo. Each CDR3 is given with its conserved first and last residue. A D gene is named only where the DNA matches it firmly. Size is omitted from some rows. Given values are once, few, many or a class for expanded clones.

D gene,clone size,V gene,J gene,CDR3 DNA,CDR3 protein
-,-,TRBV7-3,TRBJ2-2,TGTGCCAGCAGCCCCCGGGACACGAACACCGGGGAGCTGTTTTTT,CASSPRDTNTGELFF
-,-,TRBV19,TRBJ2-3,TGTGCCAGTAGTATTAGGGACCCAGATACGCAGTATTTT,CASSIRDPDTQYF
TRBD2,-,TRBV4-3,TRBJ2-2,TGCGCCAGCAGCCAACTAGCGGGAGGGCCGGTCGGGGAGCTGTTTTTT,CASSQLAGGPVGELFF
TRBD2,-,TRBV7-9,TRBJ2-2,TGTGCCAGCAGCTGGGGACTAGCTCCCGGGGAGCTGTTTTTT,CASSWGLAPGELFF
TRBD2,-,TRBV18,TRBJ2-3,TGTGCCAGCTCACCCCTCCCGATAGCGGGGGGGCCAGATACGCAGTATTTT,CASSPLPIAGGPDTQYF
TRBD2,-,TRBV6-2/TRBV6-3,TRBJ2-5,TGTGCCAGCAGTTACGCGGGAGCGGGGGAGACCCAGTACTTC,CASSYAGAGETQYF
-,-,TRBV6-6,TRBJ1-1,TGTGCCAGCAGTCCACAGACTGAAGCTTTCTTT,CASSPQTEAFF
TRBD1,-,TRBV20-1,TRBJ1-5,TGCAGTGCTCTTTCCCGGGACAGGGGGCATTTT,CSALSRDRGHF
-,-,TRBV5-1,TRBJ2-7,TGCGCCAGCAGCGGCCAGGGCTCCTACGAGCAGTACTTC,CASSGQGSYEQYF
-,few,TRBV9,TRBJ2-2,TGTGCCAGCAGCGAGGGCGGCGGGGAGCTGTTTTTT,CASSEGGGELFF
TRBD2,-,TRBV11-3,TRBJ2-1,TGTGCCAGCAGCTTGGGACTAGCGGGAGGTTATGAGCAGTTCTTC,CASSLGLAGGYEQFF
-,-,TRBV2,TRBJ1-5,TGTGCCAGCAGTGTAGCCGTTAGTCAGCCCCAGCATTTT,CASSVAVSQPQHF
TRBD1,-,TRBV19,TRBJ1-5,TGTGCCAGTAGTATACTTAATCGGGACAGCTCAAATCAGCCCCAGCATTTT,CASSILNRDSSNQPQHF
TRBD1,-,TRBV6-6,TRBJ2-5,TGTGCCAGCAGTTACTCGGGACAGGGGGCCAAGACCCAGTACTTC,CASSYSGQGAKTQYF
TRBD2,once,TRBV2,TRBJ2-4,TGTGCCAGCCGTGGCGGGGGGCAGATTCAGTACTTC,CASRGGGQIQYF
-,-,TRBV30,TRBJ1-5,TGTGCCTGGAGTGTACAAAATGATCAGCCCCAGCATTTT,CAWSVQNDQPQHF
-,-,TRBV7-2,TRBJ1-5,TGTGCCAGCAGCTTAATCGCGGGATTCAATCAGCCCCAGCATTTT,CASSLIAGFNQPQHF
-,-,TRBV5-1,TRBJ1-4,TGCGCCAGCAGCTTTGGCGGGAATGGTGAAAAACTGTTTTTT,CASSFGGNGEKLFF
-,-,TRBV7-8,TRBJ2-1,TGTGCCAGCAGCTTACTTCGGCAGCGGAACAACCACAATGAGCAGTTCTTC,CASSLLRQRNNHNEQFF
-,-,TRBV29-1,TRBJ1-2,TGCAGCGTCAGGGGACTCCATATGGGGGGCTACACCTTC,CSVRGLHMGGYTF
-,-,TRBV25-1,TRBJ2-1,TGTGCCAGCAGGGGACACCCAGGGGATGAGCAGTTCTTC,CASRGHPGDEQFF
TRBD1,-,TRBV5-5,TRBJ2-1,TGTGCCAGCAGCTACTTTCACAGGGGTTTCAATGAGCAGTTCTTC,CASSYFHRGFNEQFF
-,once,TRBV20-1,TRBJ1-6,TGCAGTGCTAGTATTTTGAACAGGGATAATTCACCCCTCCACTTT,CSASILNRDNSPLHF
-,once,TRBV27,TRBJ1-1,TGTGCCAGCAGTATCGACAGGCCCACTGAAGCTTTCTTT,CASSIDRPTEAFF
-,few,TRBV7-2,TRBJ1-2,TGTGCCAGCAGCTTAGGGGTCCCGAGGAGCTATGGCTACACCTTC,CASSLGVPRSYGYTF
-,-,TRBV30,TRBJ2-7,TGTGCCGGGCGGCTGGGCTCCTACGAGCAGTACTTC,CAGRLGSYEQYF
TRBD1,-,TRBV7-9,TRBJ2-2,TGTGCCAGCAGCGGGGACAGGGGGCGTAACACCGGGGAGCTGTTTTTT,CASSGDRGRNTGELFF
-,-,TRBV6-5,TRBJ2-1,TGTGCCAGCAACCAGGTACCTCCCAATGAGCAGTTCTTC,CASNQVPPNEQFF
-,once,TRBV5-4,TRBJ2-5,TGTGCCAGCAGCCCGGATCTGGAGACCCAGTACTTC,CASSPDLETQYF
-,-,TRBV7-2,TRBJ1-3,TGTGCCAGCAGCTTATCGTCCCCGGGGCCCTACTCTGGAAACACCATATATTTT,CASSLSSPGPYSGNTIYF
TRBD1,-,TRBV27,TRBJ2-4,TGTGCCAGCAGTGCCTTACGGACAGGCTTTCATCTAGCCAAAAACATTCAGTACTTC,CASSALRTGFHLAKNIQYF
-,-,TRBV7-2,TRBJ2-7,TGTGCCAGCAGCTCCTTCCGAACAGGGTTTCCCGAGCAGTACTTC,CASSSFRTGFPEQYF
-,once,TRBV7-9,TRBJ1-4,TGTGCCAGCAGCTTACGGTGGAATGAAAAACTGTTTTTT,CASSLRWNEKLFF
-,-,TRBV2,TRBJ1-2,TGTGCCAGCCCGGGGGGCATCGACTATGGCTACACCTTC,CASPGGIDYGYTF
-,-,TRBV2,TRBJ1-5,TGTGCCAGCAGTAGACAGGTGCGCAATCAGCCCCAGCATTTT,CASSRQVRNQPQHF
TRBD2,-,TRBV28,TRBJ2-1,TGTGCCAGCAGTTCCTCAAGCGGGAGCTCCTACAATGAGCAGTTCTTC,CASSSSSGSSYNEQFF
TRBD2,-,TRBV14,TRBJ2-5,TGTGCCAGCAGCCACCCCCTGACTAGCGGGACCAGGGAGACCCAGTACTTC,CASSHPLTSGTRETQYF
-,-,TRBV20-1,TRBJ1-2,TGCAGTGCTAGTAGGGACCGTCATAACTATGGCTACACCTTC,CSASRDRHNYGYTF
-,few,TRBV28,TRBJ2-7,TGTGCCAGCACCACACCCGAAGGCACCTACGAGCAGTACTTC,CASTTPEGTYEQYF
-,-,TRBV6-2/TRBV6-3,TRBJ1-6,TGTGCCAGCAGTTACCGGGGGAATTCACCCCTCCACTTT,CASSYRGNSPLHF
-,-,TRBV7-9,TRBJ1-6,TGTGCCAGCAGCTTTTTTGGTGGTCGGTCACCCCTCCACTTT,CASSFFGGRSPLHF
-,-,TRBV5-1,TRBJ2-3,TGCGCCAGCAGCCCGGACCACGTTGGGGATACGCAGTATTTT,CASSPDHVGDTQYF
-,-,TRBV21-1,TRBJ1-3,TGTGCCAGCCGCCACGGGCAACACTCTGGAAACACCATATATTTT,CASRHGQHSGNTIYF
TRBD1,-,TRBV16,TRBJ2-5,TGTGCCAGCAGCCAACGACAGGGGGGGCGTGAGACCCAGTACTTC,CASSQRQGGRETQYF
-,-,TRBV5-8,TRBJ2-7,TGTGCCAGCAGCTTGGAACTGCTTAGCTCCTACGAGCAGTACTTC,CASSLELLSSYEQYF
-,-,TRBV6-6,TRBJ1-5,TGTGCCAGCAGTACCCGTGAGCAGCCCCAGCATTTT,CASSTREQPQHF
TRBD1,-,TRBV7-2,TRBJ1-2,TGTGCCAGCAGTATTGGACAGGGTTACTATGGCTACACCTTC,CASSIGQGYYGYTF
TRBD2,-,TRBV18,TRBJ2-1,TGTGCCAGCTCACCATGGACGGACTGGACTAGTAACAATGAGCAGTTCTTC,CASSPWTDWTSNNEQFF
TRBD1,-,TRBV4-1,TRBJ2-7,TGCGCCAGCAGCCAAGATTGGGACAGCTCCTACGAGCAGTACTTC,CASSQDWDSSYEQYF
TRBD1,-,TRBV7-9,TRBJ1-2,TGTGCCAGCAGCTTAGCCCCCGACAGGGGGAATTTCCCCTTC,CASSLAPDRGNFPF
-,-,TRBV27,TRBJ1-1,TGTGCCAGCAGCCACTATAGTAACACTGAAGCTTTCTTT,CASSHYSNTEAFF
-,-,TRBV5-1,TRBJ1-2,TGCGCCAGCAGCTTGGAGCAGGGCTACTATGGCTACACCTTC,CASSLEQGYYGYTF
TRBD2,-,TRBV19,TRBJ2-1,TGTGCCACCAATCTAGCGGGAGTCAACAATGAGCAGTTCTTC,CATNLAGVNNEQFF
-,-,TRBV28,TRBJ2-2,TGTGCCAGCAGTATCTCCTGGGCCGACCACCGGGAGCTGTTTTTT,CASSISWADHRELFF